This TCR beta chain came from a study of blood T cell repertoires in COVID-19. Across the whole study: PBMCs, B-cell-depleted T cells, or T cells were the source of the cDNA or gDNA that made up the material.

This clone was seen a few times. While infection was still active, Seattle patients were enrolled and then followed longitudinally. Produced via immunoSEQ multiplex PCR; TCRdb's table is partial and in-frame only. The data hold about 340,000 clones, with 75% to 90% observed a single time. The TCR comes from an older woman with COVID-19, enrolled during active disease. The sample taken for sequencing was peripheral blood.

The CDR3 DNA reads as TGTGCCAGCTCACCAATGGGACAGGGGAGAGGAATATCACCCCTCCACTTT. Translation gives CASSPMGQGRGISPLHF. The rearrangement links TRBV18 to TRBJ1-6; 10 nucleotides align to TRBD1. Germline V gene lookup returns CDR1 KGHSH and CDR2 LQKENI. The CDR3 is made up of 17 amino acids. Trimming took 2 bases from V and 10 from J; bases not matched to a gene: 11.